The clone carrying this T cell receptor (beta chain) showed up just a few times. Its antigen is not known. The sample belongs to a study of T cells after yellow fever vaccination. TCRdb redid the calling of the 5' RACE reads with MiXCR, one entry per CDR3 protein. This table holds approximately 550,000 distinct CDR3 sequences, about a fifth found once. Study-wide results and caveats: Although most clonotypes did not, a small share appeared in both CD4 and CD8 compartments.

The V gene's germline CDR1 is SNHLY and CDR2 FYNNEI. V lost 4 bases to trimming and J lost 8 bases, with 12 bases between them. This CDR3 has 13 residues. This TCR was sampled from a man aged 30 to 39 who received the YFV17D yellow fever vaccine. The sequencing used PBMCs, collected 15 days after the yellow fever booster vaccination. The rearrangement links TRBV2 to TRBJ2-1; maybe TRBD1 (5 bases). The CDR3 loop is CASSVRGRDEQFF. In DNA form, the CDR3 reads TGTGCCAGCAGTGTAAGGGGTCGCGATGAGCAGTTCTTC.